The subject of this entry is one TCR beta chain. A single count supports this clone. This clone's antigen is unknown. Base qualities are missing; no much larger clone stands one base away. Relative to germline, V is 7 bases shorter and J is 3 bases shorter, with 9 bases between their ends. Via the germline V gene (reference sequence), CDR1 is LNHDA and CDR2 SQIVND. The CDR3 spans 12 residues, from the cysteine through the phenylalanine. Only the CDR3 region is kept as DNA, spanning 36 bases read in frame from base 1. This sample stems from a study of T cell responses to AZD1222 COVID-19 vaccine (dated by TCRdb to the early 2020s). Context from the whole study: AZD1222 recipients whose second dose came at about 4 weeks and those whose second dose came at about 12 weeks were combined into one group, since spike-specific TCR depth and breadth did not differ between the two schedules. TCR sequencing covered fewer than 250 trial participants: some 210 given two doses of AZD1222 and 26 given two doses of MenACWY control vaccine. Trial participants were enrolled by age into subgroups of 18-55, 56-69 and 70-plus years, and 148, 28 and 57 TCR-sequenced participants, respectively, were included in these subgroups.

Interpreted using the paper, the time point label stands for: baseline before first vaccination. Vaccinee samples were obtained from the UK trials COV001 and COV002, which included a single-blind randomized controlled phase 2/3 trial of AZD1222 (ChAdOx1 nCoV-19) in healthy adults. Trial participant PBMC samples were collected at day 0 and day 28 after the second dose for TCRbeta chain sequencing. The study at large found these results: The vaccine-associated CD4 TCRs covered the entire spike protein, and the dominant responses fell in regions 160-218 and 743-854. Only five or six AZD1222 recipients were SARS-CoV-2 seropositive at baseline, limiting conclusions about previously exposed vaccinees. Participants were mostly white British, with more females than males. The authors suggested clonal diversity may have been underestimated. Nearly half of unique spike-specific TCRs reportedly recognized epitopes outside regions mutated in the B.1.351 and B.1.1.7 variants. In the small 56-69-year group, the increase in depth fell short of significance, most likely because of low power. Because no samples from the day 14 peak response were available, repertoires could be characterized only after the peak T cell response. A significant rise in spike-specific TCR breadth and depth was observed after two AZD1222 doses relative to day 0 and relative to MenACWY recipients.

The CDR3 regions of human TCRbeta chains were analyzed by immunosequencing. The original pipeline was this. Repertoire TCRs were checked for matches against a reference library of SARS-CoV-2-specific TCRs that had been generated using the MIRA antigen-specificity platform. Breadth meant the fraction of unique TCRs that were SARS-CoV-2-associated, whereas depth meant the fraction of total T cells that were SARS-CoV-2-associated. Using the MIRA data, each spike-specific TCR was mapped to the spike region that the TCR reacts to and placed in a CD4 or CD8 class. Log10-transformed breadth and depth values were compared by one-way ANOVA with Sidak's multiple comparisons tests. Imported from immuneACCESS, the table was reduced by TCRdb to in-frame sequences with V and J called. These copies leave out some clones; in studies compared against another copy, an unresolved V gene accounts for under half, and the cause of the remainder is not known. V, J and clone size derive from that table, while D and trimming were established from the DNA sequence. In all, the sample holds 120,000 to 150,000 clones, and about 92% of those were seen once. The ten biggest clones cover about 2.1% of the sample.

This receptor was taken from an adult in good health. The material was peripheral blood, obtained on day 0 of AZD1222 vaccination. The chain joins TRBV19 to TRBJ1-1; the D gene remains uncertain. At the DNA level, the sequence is TGTGCCAGTAACAGTCCATACACTGAAGCTTTCTTT. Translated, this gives CASNSPYTEAFF.